These T cell receptor beta chains were read from a single sample in a study of blood T cells in healthy people across ages. TCRdb re-analysed the 5' RACE reads in MiXCR, keeping a single row per CDR3 protein. The data hold more than 600,000 distinct CDR3 sequences, with 20% to 30% observed a single time. The same sample was also studied in work on T cells of mothers and their children.

The sequenced material came from blood. Receptor source: a boy aged 5 to 17 in good health. Each CDR3 is given with its conserved first and last residue. Fields, in order: D gene, CDR3 length, V gene, J gene, CDR3 protein. D genes are given only for firm matches.

>-|15|TRBV6-2/TRBV6-3|-
CASSYEREFSYEQYF
>-|15|TRBV20-1|TRBJ2-1
CSARAPGLVGDEQFF
>-|12|TRBV10-3|-
CAISRGLHEQYF
>-|13|TRBV9|TRBJ2-3
CASSVGLTDTQYF
>TRBD1|14|TRBV7-9|TRBJ1-2
CASSPQGGAYGYTF
>-|13|TRBV6-2/TRBV6-3|TRBJ2-1
CASSSSDTIEQFF
>TRBD2|17|TRBV9|TRBJ2-1
CASSVNGLAGEINEQFF
>TRBD1|12|TRBV28|TRBJ2-1
CASSSSGTGQFF
>TRBD1|13|TRBV27|TRBJ2-7
CASSLSGGIEQHF
>-|14|TRBV9|TRBJ2-1
CASSGGDGTDEQFF
>-|14|TRBV5-1|TRBJ1-1
CASSGGQPNTEAFF
>-|13|TRBV20-1|TRBJ2-2
CSARDSFTGELFF
>-|15|TRBV2|TRBJ2-5
CASSDLRGVLETQYF
>-|14|TRBV9|TRBJ2-5
CASSVGRSPETQYF
>-|24|TRBV6-1|TRBJ2-3
CASSEDPDRGRLAGEKLSTDTQYF
>-|15|TRBV7-9|-
CASSLFGDMLYEQYF
>-|12|TRBV9|TRBJ2-1
CASSVVNNEQFF
>-|14|TRBV12-3/TRBV12-4|TRBJ2-6
CASRSVSGANVLTF
>-|14|TRBV5-5|TRBJ1-2
CASSPPGYNYGYTF
>-|16|TRBV4-1|TRBJ2-3
CASRIQLRAAADTQYF
>-|13|TRBV3-1|TRBJ2-3
CASSQDQVDTQYF
>-|17|TRBV11-2|TRBJ1-1
CASSSNMDRLRPTEAFF
>TRBD1|16|TRBV6-1|TRBJ2-3
CASSWTQGMGTDTQYF
>-|16|TRBV7-8|TRBJ2-5
CASSLAFSADQETQYF
>-|15|TRBV11-1|TRBJ2-1
CASSLLGSGAYEQFF
>-|13|TRBV6-1|TRBJ2-3
CASSEASADTQYF
>-|15|TRBV6-1|TRBJ2-5
CASSFRLEGGETQYF
>-|15|TRBV4-3|TRBJ2-5
CASSQDRDPKETQYF
>TRBD2|16|TRBV6-1|TRBJ2-3
CASSEGWLAATDTQYF
>-|15|TRBV20-1|TRBJ2-4
CSASAVSGGSDIQYF
>-|15|TRBV5-1|TRBJ2-3
CASSLGGRGLDTQYF
>-|14|TRBV4-2|TRBJ2-5
CASSQDWRGETQYF
>-|20|TRBV7-6|TRBJ2-6
CASSSQGSLSILSGANVLTF
>TRBD1|19|TRBV7-9|TRBJ2-7
CASSFTDWDSRYPSYEQYF
>-|14|TRBV4-1|TRBJ2-7
CASSQPRESYEQYF
>-|18|TRBV7-2|TRBJ1-4
CASSLTGYFSSTNEKLLF
>-|17|TRBV12-3/TRBV12-4|TRBJ2-3
CASSLILARGSTDTQYF
>-|15|TRBV5-1|TRBJ2-7
CASSLGDPGTYEQYF
>TRBD1|18|TRBV20-1|TRBJ1-4
CSAASADREVWANEKLFF
>-|16|TRBV12-3/TRBV12-4|TRBJ2-2
CASSDSFTGDTGELFF
>TRBD1|15|TRBV7-3|TRBJ2-1
CASSLQGASYNEQFF
>TRBD2|17|TRBV10-2|TRBJ2-2
CASSESAGRLFTGELFF
>-|16|TRBV6-2/TRBV6-3|TRBJ1-1
CASSPSGSGKNTEAFF
>-|12|TRBV5-5|TRBJ2-1
CASSLAMDEQFF
>-|15|TRBV10-2|TRBJ2-5
CASSLTPYDGETQYF
>-|11|TRBV29-1|TRBJ2-2
CSVGGTGELFF
>TRBD1|19|TRBV28|TRBJ2-3
CASSLWGRGTGRFPDTQYF
>TRBD2|15|TRBV20-1|TRBJ2-3
CSAPGLAEGTDTQYF
>-|15|TRBV4-3|TRBJ1-1
CASSQYQVLNTEAFF
>TRBD2|17|TRBV5-1|TRBJ2-3
CASKFGTSGNDRDTQYF
>-|15|TRBV7-2|TRBJ1-3
CASSFPTGAGNTIYF
>-|14|TRBV4-1|TRBJ2-1
CASSQAWGYNEQFF
>-|11|TRBV12-3/TRBV12-4|-
CASSTYYEQYF
>-|12|TRBV29-1|TRBJ2-7
CSVRGISYEQYF